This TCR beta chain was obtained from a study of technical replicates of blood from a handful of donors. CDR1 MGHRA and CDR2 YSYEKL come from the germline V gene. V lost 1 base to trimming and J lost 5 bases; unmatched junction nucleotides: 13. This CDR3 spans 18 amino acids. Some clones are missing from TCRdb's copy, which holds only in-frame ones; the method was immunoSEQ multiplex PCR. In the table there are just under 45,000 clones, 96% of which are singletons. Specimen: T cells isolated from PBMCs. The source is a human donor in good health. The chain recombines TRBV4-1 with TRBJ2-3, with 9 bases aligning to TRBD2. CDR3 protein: CASSQGILAGGPGDTQYF. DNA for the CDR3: TGCGCCAGCAGCCAAGGAATCCTTGCGGGAGGGCCGGGAGATACGCAGTATTTT.